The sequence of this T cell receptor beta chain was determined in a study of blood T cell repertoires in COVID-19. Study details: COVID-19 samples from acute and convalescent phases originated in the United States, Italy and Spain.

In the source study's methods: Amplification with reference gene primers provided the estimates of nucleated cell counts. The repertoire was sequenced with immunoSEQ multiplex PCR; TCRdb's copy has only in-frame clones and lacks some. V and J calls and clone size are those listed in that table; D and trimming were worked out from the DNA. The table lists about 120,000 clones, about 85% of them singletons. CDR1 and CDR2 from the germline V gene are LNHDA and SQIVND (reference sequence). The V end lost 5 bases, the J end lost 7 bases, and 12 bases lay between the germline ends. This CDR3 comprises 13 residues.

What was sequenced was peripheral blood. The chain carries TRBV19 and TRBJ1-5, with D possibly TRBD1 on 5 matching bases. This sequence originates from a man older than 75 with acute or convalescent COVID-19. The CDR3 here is CASSLRSGQPQHF. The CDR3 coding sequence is TGTGCCAGTAGTTTGAGGTCAGGGCAGCCCCAGCATTTT.